Each of the 24 T cell receptor beta chains below was sequenced from the same sample in a study of cytomegalovirus exposure and HLA in healthy donors. PCR was performed using 60 Vbeta and 13 Jbeta primers. Generated by immunoSEQ multiplex PCR, the TCRdb table keeps only in-frame clones and is missing some. The repertoire holds about 130,000 clones, with roughly three quarters as singletons. The sample taken for sequencing was PBMCs. These receptors were taken from a woman in her forties in good health and CMV-seronegative.

The chain has TRBV27 and TRBJ1-1; maybe TRBD1 (5 bases). Germline lookup yields CDR1 MNHEY and CDR2 SMNVEV (reference sequence). Trimming left V 5 bases short and J 1 base short, with 14 bases between. The CDR3 loop spans 15 amino acids. The CDR3 protein is CASSLSGGANTEAFF. The DNA of the CDR3 is TGTGCCAGCAGTCTGTCGGGAGGGGCGAACACTGAAGCTTTCTTT.

The chain combines TRBV7-6 with TRBJ2-7, with 10 bases identical to TRBD2. The CDR3 extends over 16 amino acids. V shed 4 bases and J 3 bases; nucleotides not matched to a gene: 9. The germline gives CDR1 SGHVS, CDR2 FNYEAQ. This CDR3 reads CASSSGIAGGIYEQYF. The CDR3 DNA is TGTGCCAGCAGCTCAGGAATAGCGGGAGGCATCTACGAGCAGTACTTC.

A single count supports this clone. The chain uses TRBV19 and TRBJ1-4; D gene unclear. This CDR3 comprises 15 residues. Trimming pared 4 bases from V and 7 bases from J, leaving 16 bases between. CDR1 and CDR2 (germline): LNHDA, SQIVND (reference sequence). The CDR3 sequence: CASSNTRLQGEKLFF. The CDR3, as DNA: TGTGCCAGTAGTAACACAAGACTACAAGGTGAAAAACTGTTTTTT.

The DNA of the CDR3 is TGTGCCAGTAGTATAGCCCTAGCGAGTCACTACGAGCAGTACTTC. This codes for CASSIALASHYEQYF. The chain recombines TRBV19 with TRBJ2-7, with D tentatively TRBD2 (6 bases). The V gene's germline CDR1 is LNHDA and CDR2 SQIVND (reference sequence). Trimming removed 1 base from V and 3 bases from J, with 13 bases in between. The CDR3 contains 15 residues. The full variable domain, completed using reference TRBV19 and TRBJ2-7, is DGGITQSPKYLFRKEGQNVTLSCEQNLNHDAMYWYRQDPGQGLRLIYYSQIVNDFQKGDIAEGYSVSREKKESFPLTVTSAQKNPTAFYLCASSIALASHYEQYFGPGTRLTVT.

The chain couples TRBV19 to TRBJ2-7, with TRBD2 identical over 7 bases. Germline lookup yields CDR1 LNHDA and CDR2 SQIVND (reference sequence). Trimming removed 6 bases from V and 3 bases from J; junction bases left unmatched: 5. This CDR3 spans 13 amino acids. The CDR3 reads CASRLREGYEQYF. The CDR3 nucleotides are TGTGCCAGTAGGCTGAGGGAGGGCTACGAGCAGTACTTC. The full variable domain, in which reference TRBV19 and TRBJ2-7 provide the parts outside the CDR3, is DGGITQSPKYLFRKEGQNVTLSCEQNLNHDAMYWYRQDPGQGLRLIYYSQIVNDFQKGDIAEGYSVSREKKESFPLTVTSAQKNPTAFYLCASRLREGYEQYFGPGTRLTVT.

V and J are TRBV4-1 and TRBJ2-5, with TRBD2 matching over 12 bases. This CDR3 has 18 amino acids. V trimming: 0 bases; J trimming: 1 base; junction bases outside the gene matches: 6. The germline V gene has CDR1 MGHRA and CDR2 YSYEKL. The CDR3 DNA follows: TGCGCCAGCAGCCAAGATAGGACTAGCGGGACTCTCCAAGAGACCCAGTACTTC. Its protein product is CASSQDRTSGTLQETQYF.

The chain uses TRBV27 and TRBJ2-1, with TRBD2 matching over 8 bases. Germline V gives CDR1 MNHEY, CDR2 SMNVEV (reference sequence). With V trimmed by 7 bases and J by 4 bases, 9 bases remained unmatched. CDR3 length: 15 residues. The CDR3: CASNLRGGIYNEQFF. Here the CDR3 DNA reads TGTGCCAGCAATCTCCGGGGGGGGATATACAATGAGCAGTTCTTC.

This chain connects TRBV6-1 to TRBJ2-3, with TRBD2 matching over 9 bases. The CDR3 is 17 residues long. Trimming at V came to 1 base and at J to 2 bases, leaving 7 bases not matched to a gene. Germline CDR1 is MNHNS and CDR2 is SASEGT. CDR3 in amino acids: CASSEVFLAGNTDTQYF. The CDR3 DNA reads TGTGCCAGCAGTGAAGTGTTCCTAGCGGGGAACACAGATACGCAGTATTTT.

The rearrangement links TRBV9 to TRBJ2-5; D gene uncertain. Trimming took off 0 bases at V and 0 bases at J, with 6 bases between the two ends. Per the germline V gene, CDR1 is SGDLS and CDR2 is YYNGEE. This CDR3 comprises 14 residues. The CDR3 coding sequence is TGTGCCAGCAGCGTAGATACGGACCAAGAGACCCAGTACTTC. It codes for CASSVDTDQETQYF.

The gene calls are TRBV5-1 and TRBJ2-6; a possible D gene is TRBD2 (5 bases). The V gene lost 4 bases and the J gene lost 6 bases, with 17 bases spanning the gap. The V gene's germline CDR1 is SGHRS and CDR2 YFSETQ. CDR3 length equals 16 residues. CDR3 nucleotide sequence: TGCGCCAGCAGCCACGGACGGGAAGCTGAGGCCAACGTCCTGACTTTC. Translating it yields CASSHGREAEANVLTF.

This clone was seen only a few times. The rearrangement links TRBV6-5 to TRBJ2-2, with 7 bases fitting TRBD1. Germline trimming cut 6 bases from V and 0 bases from J; bases unmatched to any gene: 4. The CDR3 contains 15 residues. CDR1 and CDR2 (germline): MNHEY, SVGAGI. CDR3 region: CASRGTVTNTGELFF. The CDR3 DNA reads as TGTGCCAGCAGGGGGACAGTTACGAACACCGGGGAGCTGTTTTTT.

V usage is TRBV10-3 and J usage is TRBJ2-7, with D possibly being TRBD1 (5 bases). CDR3 length: 13 residues. V dropped 2 bases and J dropped 0 bases, with 5 bases sitting between them. Germline V gene sequence: CDR1 ENHRY, CDR2 SYGVKD. CDR3 DNA sequence: TGTGCCATCAGTGAGGACAGCTCCTACGAGCAGTACTTC. Translating gives CAISEDSSYEQYF.

The chain carries TRBV29-1 and TRBJ2-3; D uncertain. The germline CDR1 and CDR2 sequences are SQVTM and ANQGSEA. The CDR3 spans 12 residues. The V gene lost 4 bases and the J gene lost 6 bases, with 11 bases spanning the gap. CDR3 in amino acids: CSVVPGVDTQYF. CDR3 bases: TGCAGCGTTGTTCCCGGTGTGGATACGCAGTATTTT.

This clone was seen a few times. The chain is built from TRBV27 and TRBJ2-3, with 13 bases aligning to TRBD2. This CDR3 spans 20 amino acids. The V and J ends lost 3 bases and 0 bases, in that order; junction bases with no gene match: 12. In germline, CDR1 is MNHEY, CDR2 SMNVEV (reference sequence). CDR3 sequence reads: CASSFLLAGGPLSSTDTQYF. CDR3 sequence (DNA): TGTGCCAGCAGTTTCTTACTAGCGGGAGGGCCTCTGTCTAGCACAGATACGCAGTATTTT.

This chain uses TRBV27 with TRBJ1-4; D gene ambiguous. Trimming pared 7 bases from V and 6 bases from J, leaving 18 bases between. This CDR3 spans 15 amino acids. Germline V lookup: CDR1 MNHEY, CDR2 SMNVEV (reference sequence). For the CDR3, the DNA is TGTGCCAGCATCCTAAGACTCAAGAGGGATGAAAAACTGTTTTTT. It yields the protein CASILRLKRDEKLFF.

This chain uses TRBV9 with TRBJ2-2; 8 bases are shared with TRBD2. J was trimmed by 4 bases and V by 0 bases; bases with no gene match: 2. The germline V gene encodes CDR1 SGDLS and CDR2 YYNGEE. The CDR3 runs to 15 residues. CDR3: CASSVVSGSTGELFF. As DNA, the CDR3 is TGTGCCAGCAGCGTAGTGAGCGGGAGCACCGGGGAGCTGTTTTTT.

This clone was found once. V gene TRBV30 combines with J gene TRBJ2-7; weak D call: TRBD2 (6 bases). Germline CDR1 is GTSNPN and CDR2 is SVGIG (reference sequence). V lost 0 bases, J lost 3 bases, and 12 bases lay in between. The CDR3 runs to 14 residues. The DNA for the CDR3 is TGTGCCTGGAGTGTGCGGGGCCGCGGCTACGAGCAGTACTTC. Its protein is CAWSVRGRGYEQYF.

This rearrangement joins TRBV10-3 to TRBJ1-1; 8 bases fit TRBD1. This CDR3 has 15 residues. The germline gives CDR1 ENHRY, CDR2 SYGVKD. V lost 7 bases, J lost 1 base, and 8 bases stayed unmatched. The CDR3 region is CAITAGQGRNTEAFF. The CDR3 DNA reads as TGTGCCATCACTGCAGGACAGGGTCGGAACACTGAAGCTTTCTTT.

This chain connects TRBV18 to TRBJ2-6; D ambiguous. Germline V gene data show CDR1 as KGHSH and CDR2 as LQKENI. The CDR3 sequence is 19 residues long. Trimming removed 6 bases from V and 0 bases from J, with 21 bases in between. The CDR3, as DNA: TGTGCCAGCTCTCAAGTGTTCCAGATTCTTCCCTCTGGGGCCAACGTCCTGACTTTC. Its translation: CASSQVFQILPSGANVLTF.

The chain recombines TRBV27 with TRBJ2-2, with 7 nucleotides matching TRBD2. The trim removed 7 bases at V and 0 bases at J, leaving 5 bases unmatched. From germline, CDR1 is MNHEY and CDR2 SMNVEV (reference sequence). This CDR3 is 15 amino acids long. CDR3 in DNA: TGTGCCAGCACAATGGCGGGGGCGAACACCGGGGAGCTGTTTTTT. Protein sequence: CASTMAGANTGELFF.

The rearrangement uses TRBV7-3 and TRBJ2-2; 7 positions match TRBD1. The junction had 4 bases not matched to a gene; V was cut back by 5 bases and J by 1 base. Germline V gene sequence: CDR1 SGHTA, CDR2 FQGTGA. CDR3 length equals 15 residues. CDR3 amino acids: CASSPGQKNTGELFF. The DNA of the CDR3 is TGTGCCAGCAGCCCGGGACAGAAGAACACCGGGGAGCTGTTTTTT.

The chain is built from TRBV28 and TRBJ1-1; D remains unclear. The CDR3 spans 12 residues. Germline-derived CDR1 and CDR2 are MDHEN and SYDVKM. Trimming left V 3 bases short and J 3 bases short, with 5 bases between. CDR3 loop: CASSFSDTEAFF. In nucleotides, the CDR3 is TGTGCCAGCAGTTTTTCGGACACTGAAGCTTTCTTT.

This clone has a handful of counts. This chain uses TRBV6-1 with TRBJ2-2; 10 positions match TRBD1. The CDR3 extends over 13 amino acids. From germline, CDR1 is MNHNS and CDR2 SASEGT. Trimming removed 10 bases from V and 4 bases from J; junction bases left unmatched: 3. This CDR3 reads CAMTGGGTGELFF. CDR3 nucleotides: TGTGCCATGACAGGGGGCGGCACCGGGGAGCTGTTTTTT.

This chain connects TRBV27 to TRBJ2-5; D is possibly TRBD2 (5 bases). Matching the DNA end better, TRBJ2-7 makes the J call doubtful. This CDR3 is 13 amino acids long. Per the germline V gene, CDR1 is MNHEY and CDR2 is SMNVEV (reference sequence). CDR3 nucleotide sequence: TGTGCCAGTCGGCTAGCTGCCTCCTACGAGCAGTACTTC. Protein product: CASRLAASYEQYF.